Presented here are 7 T cell receptor beta chains from one specimen sequenced in a study of human T cells and chemical hapten exposure. TCRdb independently ran MiXCR on the RACE reads; one entry per CDR3 protein. The sample includes tens of thousands of distinct CDR3 sequences, around 10% of them seen just once. Time point reported: patch test 1, 2 weeks after DPC sensitization. Described treatment: therapeutic diphenylcyclopropenone sensitization with weekly scalp DPC. The input for sequencing was whole blood, taken in connection with sensitization to the hapten diphenylcyclopropenone (DPC). The receptor set was obtained from a woman between 45 and 65 years old with alopecia areata. Some clones in this sample may be carry-over from other donors' samples.

This clonotype has ten or more counts. The chain carries TRBV20-1 and TRBJ1-5; D might be TRBD1 (5 bases). CDR1 is DFQATT, CDR2 SNEGSKA, per germline (reference sequence). The V gene lost 3 bases and the J gene lost 6 bases, with 12 bases spanning the gap. This CDR3 has 13 amino acids. CDR3 in DNA: TGCAGTGCTAGTCCAGGGCCGAGTCAGCCCCAGCATTTT. It encodes CSASPGPSQPQHF.

The chain carries TRBV5-1 and TRBJ2-5; no firm D call. The V end lost 4 bases, the J end lost 2 bases, and 12 bases lay between the germline ends. The CDR3 extends over 14 amino acids. Germline-derived CDR1 and CDR2 are SGHRS and YFSETQ. CDR3 loop: CASSLLDGQETQYF. The CDR3 coding sequence is TGCGCCAGCAGCCTCTTAGACGGACAAGAGACCCAGTACTTC.

In its sample, this clonotype was seen many times. The rearrangement uses TRBV19 and TRBJ2-5; D gene ambiguous. The germline V gene encodes CDR1 LNHDA and CDR2 SQIVND (reference sequence). V shed 7 bases and J shed 4 bases, with 25 bases lying between them. The CDR3 is made up of 17 amino acids. Written as DNA, the CDR3 is TGTGCCAGTAACTCTCCGGAAGGACCCCCTCCTACAGAGACCCAGTACTTC. This gives the protein CASNSPEGPPPTETQYF.

Of note for this clonotype: A much bigger clone sits one base away, suggesting this may be a read error. Here the CDR3 reads CASSPFGTTIYEQYF. The CDR3 DNA is TGTGCCAGCAGCCCCTTCGGGACAACCATCTACGAGCAGTACTTC. This chain uses TRBV3-1 with TRBJ2-7; D possibly corresponds to TRBD1 (6 bases). V was clipped by 4 bases and J by 3 bases, with 16 bases between them. Germline CDR1 and CDR2: LGHDT and YNNKEL (reference sequence). This CDR3 has 15 amino acids.

This clonotype was seen ten or more times. The V gene is TRBV11-3, the J gene TRBJ2-2; 7 bases are shared with TRBD1. This CDR3 contains 14 residues. Germline lookup yields CDR1 SGHNT and CDR2 YENEEA. The junction had 3 bases not matched to a gene; V was cut back by 1 base and J by 7 bases. The CDR3 reads CASSLGRQGGELFF. The CDR3 DNA reads TGTGCCAGCAGCTTAGGAAGACAGGGCGGGGAGCTGTTTTTT.

This clonotype was seen many times. The chain links TRBV6-2 or TRBV6-3 to TRBJ2-1; D ambiguous. From germline, CDR1 is MNHEY and CDR2 SVGEGT. The V end lost 8 bases, the J end lost 12 bases, and 20 bases lay between the germline ends. The CDR3 is made up of 13 amino acids. CDR3 in amino acids: CASAIGGVGGQFF. The CDR3 DNA follows: TGTGCCAGCGCAATAGGTGGGGTAGGTGGGCAGTTCTTC.

V and J are TRBV12-3 or TRBV12-4 and TRBJ1-1; no reliable D call. The CDR3 extends over 14 amino acids. Trimming removed 5 bases from V and 0 bases from J, with 10 bases in between. The DNA of the CDR3 is TGTGCCAGCAGTGGAAAATCCTTGAACACTGAAGCTTTCTTT. Its translation is CASSGKSLNTEAFF.